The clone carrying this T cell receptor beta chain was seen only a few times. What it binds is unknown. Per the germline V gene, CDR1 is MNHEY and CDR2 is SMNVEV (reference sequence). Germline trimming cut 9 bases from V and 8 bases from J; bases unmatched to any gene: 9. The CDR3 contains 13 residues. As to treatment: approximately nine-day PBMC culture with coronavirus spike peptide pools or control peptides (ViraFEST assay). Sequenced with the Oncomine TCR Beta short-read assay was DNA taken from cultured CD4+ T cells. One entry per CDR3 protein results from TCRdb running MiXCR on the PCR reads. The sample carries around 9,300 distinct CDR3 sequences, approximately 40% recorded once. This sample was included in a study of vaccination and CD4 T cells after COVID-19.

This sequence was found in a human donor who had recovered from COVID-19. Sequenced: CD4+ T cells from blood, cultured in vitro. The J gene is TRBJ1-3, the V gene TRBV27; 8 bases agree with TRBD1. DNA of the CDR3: TGTGCCAGTTCGAAGGACAGGGACCACACCATATATTTT. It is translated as CASSKDRDHTIYF.